This TCR beta chain was sequenced in a study of shared clonotypes between healthy human individuals. V was pared by 7 bases and J by 7 bases, with 9 bases of the junction left unmatched. The CDR3 is made up of 14 amino acids. CDR1 is SGHRS, CDR2 YFSETQ, per germline. Method: immunoSEQ multiplex PCR; TCRdb's copy keeps in-frame clones and lacks some. The sample lists 2 million to 2.5 million clones; under 97% were seen once. V and J are TRBV5-1 and TRBJ2-2, with 8 nucleotides matching TRBD2. Sample: naive CD4+ T cells sorted from blood. Sample subset: CD45RA+ positively selected. The sequence derives from a man aged 18 to 29 in good health. In DNA form, the CDR3 reads TGCGCCAGCCGCGGACTAGCATCGGACGGGGAGCTGTTTTTT. Translated, it gives CASRGLASDGELFF.